This paragraph covers one T cell receptor beta chain sequence. Antigen unknown. The PCR used 60 Vbeta and 13 Jbeta primers. Assay: immunoSEQ multiplex PCR; the TCRdb copy retains only in-frame clones and omits some. The sample shows about 230,000 clones, 85% to 90% of them seen only once. This sample stems from a study of cytomegalovirus exposure and HLA in healthy donors. Study-wide findings and caveats: When presence/absence was analysed, sequencing depth was taken to be roughly uniform across donors. TCR beta sequences numbering 15,000 to 20,000 were associated with HLA alleles at 0.05 false discovery rate in a later analysis. Cytomegalovirus status, reportedly, was diagnosed with high specificity and sensitivity by the classifier. As a later analysis showed, a missense DCLRE1C variant was linked to trimming of TCR beta V- and J-genes.

The CDR3 extends over 14 amino acids. Looked up from germline, CDR1 is SGHTA and CDR2 is FQGNSA. The V end was cut by 6 bases, the J end by 5 bases, with 16 bases between. Sequenced sample: PBMCs. The origin of this receptor is a woman aged 18-29 years in good health and CMV-seronegative. The J gene is TRBJ2-5, the V gene TRBV7-2; no clear D gene. This CDR3 is CASRGPTPGETQYF. In nucleotides, the CDR3 is TGTGCCAGCAGAGGTCCGACCCCCGGGGAGACCCAGTACTTC.